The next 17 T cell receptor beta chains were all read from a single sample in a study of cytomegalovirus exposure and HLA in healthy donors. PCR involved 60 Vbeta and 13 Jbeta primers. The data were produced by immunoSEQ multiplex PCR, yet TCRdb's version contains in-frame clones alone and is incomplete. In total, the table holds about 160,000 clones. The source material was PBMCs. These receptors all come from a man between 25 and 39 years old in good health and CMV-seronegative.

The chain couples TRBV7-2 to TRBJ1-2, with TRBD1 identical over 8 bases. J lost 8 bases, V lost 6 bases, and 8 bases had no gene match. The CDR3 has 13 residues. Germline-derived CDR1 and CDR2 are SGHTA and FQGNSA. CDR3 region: CASRQGDFDGYTF. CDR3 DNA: TGTGCCAGCAGACAGGGGGATTTCGACGGCTACACCTTC.

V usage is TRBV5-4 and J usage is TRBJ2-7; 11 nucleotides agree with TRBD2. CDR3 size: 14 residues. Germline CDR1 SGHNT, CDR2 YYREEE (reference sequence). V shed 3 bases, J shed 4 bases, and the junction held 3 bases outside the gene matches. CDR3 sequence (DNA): TGTGCCAGCAGCTCTAGCGGGAGGAGGTACGAGCAGTACTTC. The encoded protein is CASSSSGRRYEQYF.

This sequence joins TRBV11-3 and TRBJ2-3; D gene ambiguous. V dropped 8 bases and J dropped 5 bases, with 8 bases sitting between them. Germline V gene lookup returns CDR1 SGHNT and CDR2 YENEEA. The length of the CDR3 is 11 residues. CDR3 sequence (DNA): TGTGCCAGCGGATCGGGAGATACGCAGTATTTT. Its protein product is CASGSGDTQYF.

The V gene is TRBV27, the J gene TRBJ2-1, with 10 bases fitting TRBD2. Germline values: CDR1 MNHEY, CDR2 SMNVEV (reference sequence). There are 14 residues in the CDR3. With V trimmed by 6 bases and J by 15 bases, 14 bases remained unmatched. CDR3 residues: CASRPITSGTMGFF. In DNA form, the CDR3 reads TGTGCCAGCAGGCCAATTACTAGCGGGACTATGGGGTTCTTC.

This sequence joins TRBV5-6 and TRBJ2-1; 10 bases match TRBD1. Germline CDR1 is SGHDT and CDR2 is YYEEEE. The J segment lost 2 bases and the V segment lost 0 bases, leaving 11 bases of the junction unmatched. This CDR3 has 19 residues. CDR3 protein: CASSLDYGTGVPTYNEQFF. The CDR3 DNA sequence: TGTGCCAGCAGCTTGGATTACGGGACAGGGGTCCCCACCTACAATGAGCAGTTCTTC.

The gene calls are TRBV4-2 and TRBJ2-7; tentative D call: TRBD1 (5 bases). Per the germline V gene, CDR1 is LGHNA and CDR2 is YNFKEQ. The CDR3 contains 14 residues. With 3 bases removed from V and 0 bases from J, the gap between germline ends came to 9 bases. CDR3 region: CASSQDKSSYEQYF. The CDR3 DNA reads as TGTGCCAGCAGCCAGGACAAGAGCTCCTACGAGCAGTACTTC.

The CDR3 spells CASSLGTVKGNRVQYF. CDR3 coding DNA: TGTGCCAGCAGCCTTGGGACGGTGAAAGGTAACAGGGTTCAGTACTTC. V usage is TRBV5-4 and J usage is TRBJ2-4; a possible D gene is TRBD1 (6 bases). CDR3 length equals 16 residues. Germline CDR1 reads SGHNT; CDR2 reads YYREEE (reference sequence). Trimming pared 4 bases from V and 11 bases from J, leaving 25 bases between.

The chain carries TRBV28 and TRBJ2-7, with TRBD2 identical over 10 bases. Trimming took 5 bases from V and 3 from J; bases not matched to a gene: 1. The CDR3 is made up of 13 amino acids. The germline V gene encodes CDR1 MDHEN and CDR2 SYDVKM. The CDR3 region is CASSTSGIYEQYF. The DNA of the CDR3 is TGTGCCAGCAGTACTAGCGGGATCTACGAGCAGTACTTC.

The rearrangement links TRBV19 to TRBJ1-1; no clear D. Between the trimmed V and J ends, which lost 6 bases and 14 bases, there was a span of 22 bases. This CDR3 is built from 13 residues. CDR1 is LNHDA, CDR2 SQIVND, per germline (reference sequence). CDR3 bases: TGTGCCAGTAGCCTGTCGGACCTTGATCGAGGGTTCTTT. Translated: CASSLSDLDRGFF.

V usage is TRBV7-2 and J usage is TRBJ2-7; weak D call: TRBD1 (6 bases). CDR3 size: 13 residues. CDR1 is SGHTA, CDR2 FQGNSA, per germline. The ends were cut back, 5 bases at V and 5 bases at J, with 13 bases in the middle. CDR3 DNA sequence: TGTGCCAGCAGCCTCAGGGGTTCCCACGAGCAGTACTTC. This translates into CASSLRGSHEQYF.

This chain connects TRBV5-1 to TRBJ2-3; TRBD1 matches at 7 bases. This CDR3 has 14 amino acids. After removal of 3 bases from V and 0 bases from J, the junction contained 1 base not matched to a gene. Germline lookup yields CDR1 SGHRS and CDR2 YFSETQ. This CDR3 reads CASSSTGSTDTQYF. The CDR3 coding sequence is TGCGCCAGCAGCTCGACAGGGAGCACAGATACGCAGTATTTT. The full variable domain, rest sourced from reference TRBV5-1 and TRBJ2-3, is KAGVTQTPRYLIKTRGQQVTLSCSPISGHRSVSWYQQTPGQGLQFLFEYFSETQRNKGNFPGRFSGRQFSNSRSEMNVSTLELGDSALYLCASSSTGSTDTQYFGPGTRLTVL.

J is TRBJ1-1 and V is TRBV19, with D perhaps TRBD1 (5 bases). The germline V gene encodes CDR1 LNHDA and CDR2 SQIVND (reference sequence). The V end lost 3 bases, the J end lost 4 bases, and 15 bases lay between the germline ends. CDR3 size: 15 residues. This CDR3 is CASSIGGGRGTEAFF. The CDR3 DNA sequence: TGTGCCAGTAGTATTGGTGGGGGGAGAGGCACTGAAGCTTTCTTT. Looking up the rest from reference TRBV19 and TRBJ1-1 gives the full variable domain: DGGITQSPKYLFRKEGQNVTLSCEQNLNHDAMYWYRQDPGQGLRLIYYSQIVNDFQKGDIAEGYSVSREKKESFPLTVTSAQKNPTAFYLCASSIGGGRGTEAFFGQGTRLTVV.

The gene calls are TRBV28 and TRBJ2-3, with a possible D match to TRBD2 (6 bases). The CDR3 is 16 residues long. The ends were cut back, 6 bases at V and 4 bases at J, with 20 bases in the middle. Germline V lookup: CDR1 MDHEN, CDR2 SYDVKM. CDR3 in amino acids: CASSTVIAVSSDTQYF. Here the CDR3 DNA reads TGTGCCAGCAGCACCGTAATAGCGGTTAGTTCAGATACGCAGTATTTT.

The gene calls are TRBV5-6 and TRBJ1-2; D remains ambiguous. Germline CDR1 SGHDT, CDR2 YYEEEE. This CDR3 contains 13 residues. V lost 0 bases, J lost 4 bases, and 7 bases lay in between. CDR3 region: CASSLGSLYGYTF. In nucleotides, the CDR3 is TGTGCCAGCAGCTTGGGGAGCCTCTATGGCTACACCTTC.

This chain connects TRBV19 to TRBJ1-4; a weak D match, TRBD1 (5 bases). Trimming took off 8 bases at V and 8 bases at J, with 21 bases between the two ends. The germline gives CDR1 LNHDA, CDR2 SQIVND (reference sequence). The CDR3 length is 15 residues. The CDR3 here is CASSKAGTSREKLFF. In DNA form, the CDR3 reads TGTGCCAGTTCCAAAGCCGGGACTTCACGGGAAAAACTGTTTTTT. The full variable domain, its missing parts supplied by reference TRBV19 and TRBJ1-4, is DGGITQSPKYLFRKEGQNVTLSCEQNLNHDAMYWYRQDPGQGLRLIYYSQIVNDFQKGDIAEGYSVSREKKESFPLTVTSAQKNPTAFYLCASSKAGTSREKLFFGSGTQLSVL.

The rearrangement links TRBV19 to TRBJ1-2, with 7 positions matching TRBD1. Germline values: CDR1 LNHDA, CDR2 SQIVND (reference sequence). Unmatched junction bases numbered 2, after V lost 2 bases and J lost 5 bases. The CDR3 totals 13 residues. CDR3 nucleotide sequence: TGTGCCAGTAGTATAATACAGGGGTATGGCTACACCTTC. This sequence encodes CASSIIQGYGYTF.

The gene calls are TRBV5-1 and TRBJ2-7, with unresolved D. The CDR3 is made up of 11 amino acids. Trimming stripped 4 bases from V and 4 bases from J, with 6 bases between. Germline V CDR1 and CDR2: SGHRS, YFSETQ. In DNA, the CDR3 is TGCGCCAGCAGCGTATTTTACGAGCAGTACTTC. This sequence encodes CASSVFYEQYF.